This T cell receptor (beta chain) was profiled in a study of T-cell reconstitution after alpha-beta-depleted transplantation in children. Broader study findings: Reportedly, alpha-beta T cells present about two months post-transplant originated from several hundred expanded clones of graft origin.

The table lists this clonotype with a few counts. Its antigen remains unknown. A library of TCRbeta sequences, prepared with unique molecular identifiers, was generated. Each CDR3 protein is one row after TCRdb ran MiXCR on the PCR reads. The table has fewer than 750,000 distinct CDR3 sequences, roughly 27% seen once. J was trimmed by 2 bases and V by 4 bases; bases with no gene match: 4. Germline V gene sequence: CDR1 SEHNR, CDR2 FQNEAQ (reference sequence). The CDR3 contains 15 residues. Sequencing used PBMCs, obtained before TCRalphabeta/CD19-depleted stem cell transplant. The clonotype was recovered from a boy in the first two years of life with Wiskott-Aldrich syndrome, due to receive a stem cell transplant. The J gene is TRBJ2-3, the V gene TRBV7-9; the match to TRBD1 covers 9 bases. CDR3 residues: CASSSTGGLTDTQYF. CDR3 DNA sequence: TGTGCCAGCAGCTCAACAGGGGGCCTCACAGATACGCAGTATTTT.